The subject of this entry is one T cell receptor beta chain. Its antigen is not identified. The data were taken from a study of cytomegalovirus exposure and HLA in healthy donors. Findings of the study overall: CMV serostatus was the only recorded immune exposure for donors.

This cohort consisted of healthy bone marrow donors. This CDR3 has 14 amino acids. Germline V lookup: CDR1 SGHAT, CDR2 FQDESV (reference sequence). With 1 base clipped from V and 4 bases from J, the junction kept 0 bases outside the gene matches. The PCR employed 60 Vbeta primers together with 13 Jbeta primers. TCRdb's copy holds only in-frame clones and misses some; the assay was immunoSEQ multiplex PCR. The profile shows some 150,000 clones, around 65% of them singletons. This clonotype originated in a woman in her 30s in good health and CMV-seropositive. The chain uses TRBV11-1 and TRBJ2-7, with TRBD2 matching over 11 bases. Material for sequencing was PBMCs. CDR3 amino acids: CASSLGLAGYEQYF. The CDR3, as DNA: TGTGCCAGCAGCTTAGGACTAGCGGGATACGAGCAGTACTTC. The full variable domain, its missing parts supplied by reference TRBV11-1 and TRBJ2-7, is EAEVAQSPRYKITEKSQAVAFWCDPISGHATLYWYRQILGQGPELLVQFQDESVVDDSQLPKDRFSAERLKGVDSTLKIQPAELGDSAMYLCASSLGLAGYEQYFGPGTRLTVT.